Below, one T cell receptor (beta chain) is given with its context. The source of the sample is a study of shared clonotypes between healthy human individuals. This CDR3 has 11 residues. Germline lookup yields CDR1 DFQATT and CDR2 SNEGSKA (reference sequence). Trimming removed 5 bases at V and 7 bases at J, with 11 bases between. Clones were read by immunoSEQ multiplex PCR, and TCRdb kept only the in-frame ones, dropping some. This table holds roughly 2,300,000 clones, roughly 90% found once. The clonotype originates from a young man in good health. Some clones in this sample may be carry-over from other donors' samples. Material for sequencing was naive CD4+ T cells from PBMCs. Subset denoted: CD45RA+ positively selected. V usage is TRBV20-1 and J usage is TRBJ1-1; D gene uncertain. The CDR3 loop is CSALSRGEAFF. The CDR3 nucleotides are TGCAGTGCTCTATCCCGGGGTGAAGCTTTCTTT.